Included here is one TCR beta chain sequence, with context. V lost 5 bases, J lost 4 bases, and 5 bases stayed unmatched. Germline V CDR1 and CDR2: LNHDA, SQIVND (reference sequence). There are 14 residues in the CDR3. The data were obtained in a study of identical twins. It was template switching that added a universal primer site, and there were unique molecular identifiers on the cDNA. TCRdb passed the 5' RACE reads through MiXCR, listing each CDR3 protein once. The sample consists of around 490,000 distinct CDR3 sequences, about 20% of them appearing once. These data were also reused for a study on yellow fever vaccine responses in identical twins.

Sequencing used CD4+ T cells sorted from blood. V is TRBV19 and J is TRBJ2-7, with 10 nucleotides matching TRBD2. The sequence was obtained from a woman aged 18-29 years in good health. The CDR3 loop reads CASSRASGRYEQYF. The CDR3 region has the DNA TGTGCCAGTAGTCGGGCTAGCGGGAGATACGAGCAGTACTTC. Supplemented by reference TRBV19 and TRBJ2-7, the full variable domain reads DGGITQSPKYLFRKEGQNVTLSCEQNLNHDAMYWYRQDPGQGLRLIYYSQIVNDFQKGDIAEGYSVSREKKESFPLTVTSAQKNPTAFYLCASSRASGRYEQYFGPGTRLTVT.